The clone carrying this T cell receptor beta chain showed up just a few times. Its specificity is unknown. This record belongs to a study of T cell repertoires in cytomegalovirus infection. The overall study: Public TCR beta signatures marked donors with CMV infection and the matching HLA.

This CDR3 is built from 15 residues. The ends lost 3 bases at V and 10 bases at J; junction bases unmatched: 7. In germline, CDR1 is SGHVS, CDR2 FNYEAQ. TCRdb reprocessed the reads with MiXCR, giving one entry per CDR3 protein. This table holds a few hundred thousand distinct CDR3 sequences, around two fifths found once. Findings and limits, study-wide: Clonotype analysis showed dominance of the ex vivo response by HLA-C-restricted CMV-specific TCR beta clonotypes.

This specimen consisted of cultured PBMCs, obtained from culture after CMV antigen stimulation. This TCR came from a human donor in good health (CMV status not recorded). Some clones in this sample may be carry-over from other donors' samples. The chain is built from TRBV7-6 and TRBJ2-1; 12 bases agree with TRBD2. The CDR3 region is CASSFRLAGAWEQFF. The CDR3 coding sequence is TGTGCCAGCAGCTTCCGACTAGCGGGGGCGTGGGAGCAGTTCTTC.